The subject of this entry is one TCR beta chain. Sample time point: persistent/refractory GD, antithyroid drugs over 5 years with positive TRAb. The TCR library was prepared using RNA isolated from PBMCs. These data come from a study of regulatory T cells in long-lasting Graves disease. Unmatched junction bases numbered 25, after V lost 4 bases and J lost 5 bases. The CDR3 totals 21 residues. Per the germline V gene, CDR1 is SGDLS and CDR2 is YYNGEE. Construction of the TCR beta libraries employed iRepertoire HTBI primers in conjunction with Arm-PCR of CDR3 regions. MiXCR, run by TCRdb on the multiplex PCR reads, gives a single entry per CDR3 protein. The sample has around 510,000 distinct CDR3 sequences, more than 20% seen once.

Here the sequenced sample was peripheral blood mononuclear cells (PBMCs), taken when the disease was refractory, from a patient treated with antithyroid drugs. The V and J genes are TRBV9 and TRBJ2-1, with 9 bases matching TRBD2. The sequence was obtained from a female donor with Graves disease. CDR3 DNA: TGTGCCAGCAGCTTTCCGGGGGCGGGAGGGCCTGAAATAATATCGGACAATGAGCAGTTCTTC. Its translation: CASSFPGAGGPEIISDNEQFF.